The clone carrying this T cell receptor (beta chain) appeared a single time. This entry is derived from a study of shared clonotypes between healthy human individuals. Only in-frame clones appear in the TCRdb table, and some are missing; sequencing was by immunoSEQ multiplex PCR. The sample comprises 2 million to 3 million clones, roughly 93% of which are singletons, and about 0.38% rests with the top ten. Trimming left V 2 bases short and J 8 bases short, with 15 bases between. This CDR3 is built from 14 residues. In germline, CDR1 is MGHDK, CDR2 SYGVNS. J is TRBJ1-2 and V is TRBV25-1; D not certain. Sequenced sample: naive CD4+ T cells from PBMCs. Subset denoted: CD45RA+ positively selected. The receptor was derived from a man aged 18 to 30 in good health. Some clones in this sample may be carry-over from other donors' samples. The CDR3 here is CASSEPEDLAGYTF. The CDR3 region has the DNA TGTGCCAGCAGTGAACCTGAGGATCTCGCAGGCTACACCTTC.